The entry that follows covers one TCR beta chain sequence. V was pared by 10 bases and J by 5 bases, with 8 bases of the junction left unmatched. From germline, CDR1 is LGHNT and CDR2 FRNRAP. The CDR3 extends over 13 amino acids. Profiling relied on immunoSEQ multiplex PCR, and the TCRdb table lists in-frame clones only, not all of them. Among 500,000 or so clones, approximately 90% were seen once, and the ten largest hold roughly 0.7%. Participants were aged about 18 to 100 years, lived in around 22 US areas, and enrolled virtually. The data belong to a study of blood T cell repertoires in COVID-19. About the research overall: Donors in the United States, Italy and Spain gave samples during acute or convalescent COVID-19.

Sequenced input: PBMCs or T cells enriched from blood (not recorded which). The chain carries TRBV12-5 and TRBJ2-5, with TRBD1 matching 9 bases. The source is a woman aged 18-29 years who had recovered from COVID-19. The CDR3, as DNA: TGTGCTACCGGACTCGGACAGGGGGAGACCCAGTACTTC. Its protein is CATGLGQGETQYF.